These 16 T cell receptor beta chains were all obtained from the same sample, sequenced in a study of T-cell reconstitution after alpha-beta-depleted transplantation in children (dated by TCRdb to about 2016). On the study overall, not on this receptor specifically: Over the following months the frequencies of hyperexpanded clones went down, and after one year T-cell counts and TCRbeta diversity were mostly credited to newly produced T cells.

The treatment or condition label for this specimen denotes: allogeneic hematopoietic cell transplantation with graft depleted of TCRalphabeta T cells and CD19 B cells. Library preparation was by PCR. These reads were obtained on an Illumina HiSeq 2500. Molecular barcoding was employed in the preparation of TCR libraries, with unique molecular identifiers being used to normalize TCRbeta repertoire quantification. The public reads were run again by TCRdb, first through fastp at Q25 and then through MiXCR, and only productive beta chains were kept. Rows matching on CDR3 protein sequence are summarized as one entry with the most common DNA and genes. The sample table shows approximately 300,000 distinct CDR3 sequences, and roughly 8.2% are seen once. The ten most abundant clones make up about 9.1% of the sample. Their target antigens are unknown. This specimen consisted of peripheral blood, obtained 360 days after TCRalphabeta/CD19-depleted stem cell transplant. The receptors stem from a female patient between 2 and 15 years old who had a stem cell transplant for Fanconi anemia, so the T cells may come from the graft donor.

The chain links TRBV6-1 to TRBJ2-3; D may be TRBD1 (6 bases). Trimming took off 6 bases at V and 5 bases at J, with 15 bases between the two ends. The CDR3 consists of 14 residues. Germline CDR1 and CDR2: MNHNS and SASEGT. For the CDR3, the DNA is TGTGCCAGCAGGGCAGCTGGGGGCGAAGATACGCAGTATTTT. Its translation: CASRAAGGEDTQYF.

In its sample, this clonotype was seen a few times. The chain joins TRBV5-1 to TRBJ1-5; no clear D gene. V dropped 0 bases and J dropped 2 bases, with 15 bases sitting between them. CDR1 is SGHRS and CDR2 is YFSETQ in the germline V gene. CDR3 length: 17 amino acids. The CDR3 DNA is TGCGCCAGCAGCTTGGGACTTCGGGAACTAGGCAATCAGCCCCAGCATTTT. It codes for CASSLGLRELGNQPQHF. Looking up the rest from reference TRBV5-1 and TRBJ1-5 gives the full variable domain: KAGVTQTPRYLIKTRGQQVTLSCSPISGHRSVSWYQQTPGQGLQFLFEYFSETQRNKGNFPGRFSGRQFSNSRSEMNVSTLELGDSALYLCASSLGLRELGNQPQHFGDGTRLSIL.

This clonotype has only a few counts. The CDR3 DNA is TGTGCCATCAGTGTTACAACCGGGACAGGGGGCGCAGAGACCCAGTACTTC. Translation gives CAISVTTGTGGAETQYF. This chain joins TRBV10-3 and TRBJ2-5, with 12 nucleotides matching TRBD1. Germline trimming cut 4 bases from V and 4 bases from J; bases unmatched to any gene: 10. The CDR3 has 17 residues. The V gene's germline CDR1 is ENHRY and CDR2 SYGVKD.

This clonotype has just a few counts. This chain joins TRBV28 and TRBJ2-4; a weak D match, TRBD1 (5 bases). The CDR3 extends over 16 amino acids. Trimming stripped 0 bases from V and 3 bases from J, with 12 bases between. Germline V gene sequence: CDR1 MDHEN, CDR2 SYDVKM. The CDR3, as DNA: TGTGCCAGCAGTTTATGGGGTAGGGGTGACAAAAACATTCAGTACTTC. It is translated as CASSLWGRGDKNIQYF.

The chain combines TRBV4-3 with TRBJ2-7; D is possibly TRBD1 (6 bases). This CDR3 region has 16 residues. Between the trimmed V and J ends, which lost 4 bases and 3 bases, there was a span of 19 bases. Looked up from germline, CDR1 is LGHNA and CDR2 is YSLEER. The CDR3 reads CASSRENDRTLYEQYF. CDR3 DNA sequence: TGCGCCAGCAGCCGAGAGAATGACAGGACTCTCTACGAGCAGTACTTC.

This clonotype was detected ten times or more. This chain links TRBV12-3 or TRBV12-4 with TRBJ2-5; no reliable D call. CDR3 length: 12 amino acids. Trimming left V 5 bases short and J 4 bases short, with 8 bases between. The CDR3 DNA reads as TGTGCCAGCAGTGCCCCACCAGAGACCCAGTACTTC. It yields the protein CASSAPPETQYF.

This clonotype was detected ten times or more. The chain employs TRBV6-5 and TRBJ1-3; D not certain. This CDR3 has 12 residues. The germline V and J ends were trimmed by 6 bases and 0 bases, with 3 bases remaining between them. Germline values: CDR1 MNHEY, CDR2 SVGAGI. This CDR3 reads CASRSSGNTIYF. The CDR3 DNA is TGTGCCAGCAGGTCCTCTGGAAACACCATATATTTT.

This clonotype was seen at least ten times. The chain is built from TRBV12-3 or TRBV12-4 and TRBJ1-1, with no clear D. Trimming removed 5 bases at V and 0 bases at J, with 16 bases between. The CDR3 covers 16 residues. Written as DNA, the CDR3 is TGTGCCAGCAGTACGATAGGCAGATATATGAACACTGAAGCTTTCTTT. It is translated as CASSTIGRYMNTEAFF.

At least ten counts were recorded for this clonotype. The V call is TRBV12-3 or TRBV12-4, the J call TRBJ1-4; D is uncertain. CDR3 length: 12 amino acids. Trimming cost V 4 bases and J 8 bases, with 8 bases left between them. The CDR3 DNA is TGTGCCAGCAGTTCAGAGGCGGAAAAACTGTTTTTT. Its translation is CASSSEAEKLFF.

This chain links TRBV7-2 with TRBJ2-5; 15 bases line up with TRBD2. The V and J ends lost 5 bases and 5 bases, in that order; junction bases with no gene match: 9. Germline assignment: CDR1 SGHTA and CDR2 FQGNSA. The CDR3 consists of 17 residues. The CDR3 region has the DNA TGTGCCAGCAGCCAGGGACTAGCGGGGGGTAACGGGGAGACCCAGTACTTC. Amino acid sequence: CASSQGLAGGNGETQYF.

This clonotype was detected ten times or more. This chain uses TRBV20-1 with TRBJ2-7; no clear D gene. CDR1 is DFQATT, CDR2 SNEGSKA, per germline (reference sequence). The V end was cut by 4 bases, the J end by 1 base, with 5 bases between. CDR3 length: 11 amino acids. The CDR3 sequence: CSATRSYEQYF. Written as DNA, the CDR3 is TGCAGTGCTACTCGATCCTACGAGCAGTACTTC.

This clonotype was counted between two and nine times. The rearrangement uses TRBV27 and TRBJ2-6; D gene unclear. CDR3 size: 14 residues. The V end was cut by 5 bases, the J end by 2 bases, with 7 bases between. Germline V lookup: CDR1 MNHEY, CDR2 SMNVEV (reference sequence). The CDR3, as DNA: TGTGCCAGCAGTCGGAGCGCTGGGGCCAACGTCCTGACTTTC. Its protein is CASSRSAGANVLTF.

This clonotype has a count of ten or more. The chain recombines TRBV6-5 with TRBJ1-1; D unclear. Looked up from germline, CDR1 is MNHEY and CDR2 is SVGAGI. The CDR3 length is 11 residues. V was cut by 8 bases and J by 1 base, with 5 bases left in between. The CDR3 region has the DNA TGTGCCAGCTGGACGAACACTGAAGCTTTCTTT. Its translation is CASWTNTEAFF.

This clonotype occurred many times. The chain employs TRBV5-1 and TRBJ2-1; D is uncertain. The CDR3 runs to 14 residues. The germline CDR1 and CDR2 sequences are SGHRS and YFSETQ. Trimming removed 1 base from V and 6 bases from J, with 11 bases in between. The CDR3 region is CASSLLAASNEQFF. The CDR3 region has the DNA TGCGCCAGCAGCTTGCTGGCGGCGAGCAATGAGCAGTTCTTC. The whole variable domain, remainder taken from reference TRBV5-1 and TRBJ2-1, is KAGVTQTPRYLIKTRGQQVTLSCSPISGHRSVSWYQQTPGQGLQFLFEYFSETQRNKGNFPGRFSGRQFSNSRSEMNVSTLELGDSALYLCASSLLAASNEQFFGPGTRLTVL.

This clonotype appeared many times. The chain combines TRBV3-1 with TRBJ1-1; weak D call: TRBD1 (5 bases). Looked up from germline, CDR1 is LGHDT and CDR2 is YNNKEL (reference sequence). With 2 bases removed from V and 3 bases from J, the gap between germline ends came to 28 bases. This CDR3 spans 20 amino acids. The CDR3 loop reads CASSQKSKYETGYGHTEAFF. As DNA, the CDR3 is TGTGCCAGCAGCCAAAAGTCTAAATACGAAACAGGTTATGGGCACACTGAAGCTTTCTTT.

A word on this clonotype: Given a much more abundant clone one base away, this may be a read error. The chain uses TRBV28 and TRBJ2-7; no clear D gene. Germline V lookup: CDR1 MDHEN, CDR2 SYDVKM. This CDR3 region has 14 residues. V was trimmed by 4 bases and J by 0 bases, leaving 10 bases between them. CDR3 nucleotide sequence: TGTGCCAGCAGTTACCCTGCAGCCTCCTACGAGCAGTACGTC. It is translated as CASSYPAASYEQYV.